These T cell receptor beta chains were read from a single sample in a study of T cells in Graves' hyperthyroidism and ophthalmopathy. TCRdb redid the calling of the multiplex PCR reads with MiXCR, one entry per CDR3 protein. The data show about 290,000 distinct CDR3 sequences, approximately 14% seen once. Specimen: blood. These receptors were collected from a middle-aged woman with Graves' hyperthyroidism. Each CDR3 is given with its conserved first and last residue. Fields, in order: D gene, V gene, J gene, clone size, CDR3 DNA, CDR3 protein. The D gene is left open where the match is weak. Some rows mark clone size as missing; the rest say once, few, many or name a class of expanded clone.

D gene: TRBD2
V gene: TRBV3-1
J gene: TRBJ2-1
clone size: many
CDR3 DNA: TGTGCCAGCAGCCTGGGACTAGCGGTTTCTCATGAGCAGTTCTTC
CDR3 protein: CASSLGLAVSHEQFF

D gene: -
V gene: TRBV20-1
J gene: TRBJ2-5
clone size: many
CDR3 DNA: TGCAGTGCTGGCACCAGCGAGGAGACCCAGTACTTC
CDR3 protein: CSAGTSEETQYF

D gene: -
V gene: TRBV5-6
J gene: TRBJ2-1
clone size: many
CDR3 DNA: TGTGCCAGCGACCTATCCAGGGTCTACAATGAGCAGTTCTTC
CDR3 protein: CASDLSRVYNEQFF

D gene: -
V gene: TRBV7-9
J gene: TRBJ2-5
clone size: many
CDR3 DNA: TGTGCCAGCAGCATGGGGCCGCAGGAGACCCAGTACTTC
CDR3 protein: CASSMGPQETQYF

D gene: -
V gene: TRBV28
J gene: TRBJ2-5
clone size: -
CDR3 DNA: TGTGCCAGCAGTTTGTGGACAGGGAGGGGATTAGGCCAAGAGACCCAGTACTTC
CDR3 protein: CASSLWTGRGLGQETQYF

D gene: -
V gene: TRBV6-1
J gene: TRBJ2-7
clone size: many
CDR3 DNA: TGTGCCAGCAGTCGAGAATCCGAGCAGTACTTC
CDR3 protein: CASSRESEQYF

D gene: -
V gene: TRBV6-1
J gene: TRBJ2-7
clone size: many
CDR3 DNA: TGTGCCAGCAGTAGGGGTAATACTGGGAACTACGAGCAGTACTTC
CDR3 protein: CASSRGNTGNYEQYF

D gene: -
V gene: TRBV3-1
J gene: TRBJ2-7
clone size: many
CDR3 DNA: TGTGCCAGCACCGCCCGGGACCGCACCTACGAGCAGTACTTC
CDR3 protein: CASTARDRTYEQYF

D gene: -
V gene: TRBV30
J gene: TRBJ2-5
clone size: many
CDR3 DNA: TGTGCCTGGAGTGTGGGCGGGCTTCAAGAGACCCAGTACTTC
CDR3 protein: CAWSVGGLQETQYF

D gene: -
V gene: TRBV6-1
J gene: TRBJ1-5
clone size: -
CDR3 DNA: TGTGCCAGCAGTCCCCTTAACGAGGGCAATCAGCCCCAGCATTTT
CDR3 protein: CASSPLNEGNQPQHF

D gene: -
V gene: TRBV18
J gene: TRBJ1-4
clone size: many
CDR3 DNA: TGTGCCAGCTCACCAGGCCGAGAAAAACTGTTTTTT
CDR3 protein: CASSPGREKLFF

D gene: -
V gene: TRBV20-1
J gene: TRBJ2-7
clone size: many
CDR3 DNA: TGCAGTGCTAGAGAAGGCCGACGAGAGCAGTACTTC
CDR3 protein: CSAREGRREQYF

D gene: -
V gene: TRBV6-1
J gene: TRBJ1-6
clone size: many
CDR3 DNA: TGTGCCAGCAGTGAAGCGCAAGACAGCTCCTATAATTCACCCCTCCACTTT
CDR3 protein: CASSEAQDSSYNSPLHF

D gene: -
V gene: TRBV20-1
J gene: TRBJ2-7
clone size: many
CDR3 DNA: TGCAGTGCTGGAGGGACGGGCCACGAGCAGTACTTC
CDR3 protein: CSAGGTGHEQYF

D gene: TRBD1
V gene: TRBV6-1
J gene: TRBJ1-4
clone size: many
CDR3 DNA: TGTGCCAGCAGTGCTCCCGGGACAGGGAAGGAAAAACTGTTTTTT
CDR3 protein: CASSAPGTGKEKLFF

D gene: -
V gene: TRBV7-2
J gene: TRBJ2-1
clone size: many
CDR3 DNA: TGTGCCAGCAGCTTATCTGTCGGAGCCCTCTACAATGAGCAGTTCTTC
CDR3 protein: CASSLSVGALYNEQFF

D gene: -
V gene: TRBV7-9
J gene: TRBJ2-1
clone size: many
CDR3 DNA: TGTGCCAGCCGCCCGGGGGTAGGCAATGAGCAGTTCTTC
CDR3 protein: CASRPGVGNEQFF

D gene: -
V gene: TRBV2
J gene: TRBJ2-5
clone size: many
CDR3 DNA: TGTGCCAGCAGTGAAGTGGGCAATTCCGGGACCCAGTACTTC
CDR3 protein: CASSEVGNSGTQYF

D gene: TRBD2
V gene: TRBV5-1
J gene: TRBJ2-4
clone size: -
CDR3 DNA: TGCGCCAGCAGCTTGGATCGCCCAGCGGGAGGGGGGAACATTCAGTACTTC
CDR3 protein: CASSLDRPAGGGNIQYF

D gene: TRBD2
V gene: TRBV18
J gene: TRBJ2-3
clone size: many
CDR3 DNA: TGTGCCAGCTCCCCCAACCTAGCGGGAGCATCAGATACGCAGTATTTT
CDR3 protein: CASSPNLAGASDTQYF

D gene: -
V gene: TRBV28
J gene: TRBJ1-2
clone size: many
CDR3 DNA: TGTGCCAGCAGTTTCCCTCGGGGTGCCGGGAACTATGGCTACACCTTC
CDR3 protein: CASSFPRGAGNYGYTF

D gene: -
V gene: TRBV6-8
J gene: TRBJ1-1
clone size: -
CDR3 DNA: TGTGTCAGCAGTGCAGAAGGCAGCACTGAAGCTTTCTTT
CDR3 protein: CVSSAEGSTEAFF

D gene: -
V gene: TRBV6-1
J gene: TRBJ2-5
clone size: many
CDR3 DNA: TGTGCCAGCAGTGAAGCGCTTATGACGGAGACCCAGTACTTC
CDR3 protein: CASSEALMTETQYF

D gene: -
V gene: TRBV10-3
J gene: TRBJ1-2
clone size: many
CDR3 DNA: TGTGCCATCAGTGGTAGACCCTATGGCTACACCTTC
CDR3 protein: CAISGRPYGYTF

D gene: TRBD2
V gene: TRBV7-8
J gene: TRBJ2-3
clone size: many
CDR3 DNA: TGTGCCAGCAGCTCCCAAACGACTAGCTCGGATACGCAGTATTTT
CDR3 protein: CASSSQTTSSDTQYF

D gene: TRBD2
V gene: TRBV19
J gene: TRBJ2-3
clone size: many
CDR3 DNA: TGTGCCAGTGGTCTGGCCGGGAGGGCAGATACGCAGTATTTT
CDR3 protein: CASGLAGRADTQYF

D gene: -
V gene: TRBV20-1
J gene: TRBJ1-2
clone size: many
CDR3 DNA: TGCAGTGCTAGATGGACATATATACAGACTGGCTACACCTTC
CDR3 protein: CSARWTYIQTGYTF

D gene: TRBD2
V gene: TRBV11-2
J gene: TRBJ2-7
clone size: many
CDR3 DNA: TGTGCCAGCAGCCACAGGACTAGCGGGACTGGCTACGAGCAGTACTTC
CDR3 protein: CASSHRTSGTGYEQYF

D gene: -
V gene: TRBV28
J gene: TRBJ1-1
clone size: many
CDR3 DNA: TGTGCCAGCAGTCCATCCGATGGGCTCGACACTGAAGCTTTCTTT
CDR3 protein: CASSPSDGLDTEAFF

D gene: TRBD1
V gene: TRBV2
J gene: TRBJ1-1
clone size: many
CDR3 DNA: TGTGCCAGCAGGGTACAGGGGGAAGTTTCTGGTGAAGCTTTCTTT
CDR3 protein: CASRVQGEVSGEAFF

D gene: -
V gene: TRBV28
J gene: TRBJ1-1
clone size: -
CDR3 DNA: TGTGCCAGCGATGAGGGATGGGACACTGAAGCTTTCTTT
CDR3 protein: CASDEGWDTEAFF

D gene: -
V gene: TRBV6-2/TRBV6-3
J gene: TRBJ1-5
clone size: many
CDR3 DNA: TGTGCCAGCGGATATCAGCCCCAGCATTTT
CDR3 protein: CASGYQPQHF

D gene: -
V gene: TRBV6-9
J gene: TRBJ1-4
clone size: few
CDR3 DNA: TGTGCCAGCAGTTTCGACGGTGACAAACTGTTTTTT
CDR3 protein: CASSFDGDKLFF

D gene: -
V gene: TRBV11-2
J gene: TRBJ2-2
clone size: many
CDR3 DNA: TGTGCCAGCAGCCCTTCAGGGGTCGGGGAGCTGTTTTTT
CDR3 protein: CASSPSGVGELFF

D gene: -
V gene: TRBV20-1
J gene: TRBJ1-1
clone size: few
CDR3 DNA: TGCAGTGCTAAATCGCAGGTGGGCGGGGACACTGAAGCTTTCTTT
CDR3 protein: CSAKSQVGGDTEAFF

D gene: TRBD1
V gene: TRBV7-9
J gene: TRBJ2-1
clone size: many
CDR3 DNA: TGTGCCAGCAGCTTGGGACAGGGTGGTGAGCAGTTCTTC
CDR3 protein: CASSLGQGGEQFF

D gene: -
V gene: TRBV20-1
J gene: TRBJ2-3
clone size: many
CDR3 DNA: TGCAGTGCTAGCCCTCTGGGCGGGAGAGCCACAGGGGATACGCAGTATTTT
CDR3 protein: CSASPLGGRATGDTQYF

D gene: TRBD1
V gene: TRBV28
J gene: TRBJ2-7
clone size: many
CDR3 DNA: TGTGCCAGCAGTTTAGGGACAGGGTTGGTCGAGCAGTACTTC
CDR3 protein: CASSLGTGLVEQYF

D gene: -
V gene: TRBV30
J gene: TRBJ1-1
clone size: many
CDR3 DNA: TGTGCCTGGTTACCCCTGCAGGGACTATCTGTGAACACTGAAGCTTTCTTT
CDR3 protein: CAWLPLQGLSVNTEAFF

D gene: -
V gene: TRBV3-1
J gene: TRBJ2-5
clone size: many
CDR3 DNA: TGTGCCAGCAGCCGACGCAGGGAGGAGACCCAGTACTTC
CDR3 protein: CASSRRREETQYF

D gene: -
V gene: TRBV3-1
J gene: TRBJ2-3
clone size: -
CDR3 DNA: TGTGCCAGCAGCCAAGGGGCTTGGCAGAGCACAGATACGCAGTATTTT
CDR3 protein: CASSQGAWQSTDTQYF

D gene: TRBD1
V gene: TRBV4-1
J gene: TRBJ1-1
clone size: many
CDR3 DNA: TGCGCCAGCAGCCAAGATTCCAGGGGGTATTCCGAAGCTTTCTTT
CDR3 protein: CASSQDSRGYSEAFF

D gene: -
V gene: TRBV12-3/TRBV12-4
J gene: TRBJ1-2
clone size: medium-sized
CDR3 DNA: TGTGCCAGCAGTCGCCGACGACCACAGGACCACTATGGCTACACCTTC
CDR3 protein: CASSRRRPQDHYGYTF

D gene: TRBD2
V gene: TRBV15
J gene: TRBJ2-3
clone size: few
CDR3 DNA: TGTGCCACCAGCAGAGACCCAGCGGGGGATACGCAGTATTTT
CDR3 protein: CATSRDPAGDTQYF

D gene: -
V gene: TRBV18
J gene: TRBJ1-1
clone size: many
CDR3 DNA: TGTGCCAGCTCACCACCAAGCCGCCCTGGAGCTTTCTTT
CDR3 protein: CASSPPSRPGAFF

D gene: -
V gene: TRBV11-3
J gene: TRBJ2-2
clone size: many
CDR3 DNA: TGTGCCAGCCAGGGTTCGAACACCGGGGAGCTGTTTTTT
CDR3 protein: CASQGSNTGELFF

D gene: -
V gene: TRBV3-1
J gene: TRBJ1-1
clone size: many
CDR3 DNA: TGTGCCAGCAGCCAGGAAGGGACTAGTTACACTGAAGCTTTCTTT
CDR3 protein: CASSQEGTSYTEAFF

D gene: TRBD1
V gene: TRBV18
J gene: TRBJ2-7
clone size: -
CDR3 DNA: TGTGCCAGCTCACCGGGGACAGACCGCGAGCAGTACTTC
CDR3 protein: CASSPGTDREQYF

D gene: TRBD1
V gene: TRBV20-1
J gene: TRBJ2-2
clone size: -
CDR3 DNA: TGCAGTGCTACACCGACAGGGAAGAACACCGGGGAGCTGTTTTTT
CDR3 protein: CSATPTGKNTGELFF

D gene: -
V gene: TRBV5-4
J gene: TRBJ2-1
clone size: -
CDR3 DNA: TGTGCCAGCAGCTTCGGCCTAGCATCCAATGAGCAGTTCTTC
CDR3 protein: CASSFGLASNEQFF

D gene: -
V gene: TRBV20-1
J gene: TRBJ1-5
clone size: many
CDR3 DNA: TGCAGTGCCAAGGGCCAGCTGACCACCCCCTCTCAAAGCAATCAGCCCCAGCATTTT
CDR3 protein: CSAKGQLTTPSQSNQPQHF